The rows below give T cell receptor beta chains drawn from one sample of a study of T cells after yellow fever vaccination. TCRdb passed the 5' RACE reads through MiXCR, listing each CDR3 protein once. The sample includes under 350,000 distinct CDR3 sequences, over 3.5% seen only once; the top ten take 20% to 25%. This specimen consisted of PBMCs, obtained 5 days after the yellow fever booster vaccination. These receptors came from a man in his late teens or twenties who received the YFV17D yellow fever vaccine. The CDR3 runs from the conserved cysteine through the conserved F or W. A D gene is named only where the DNA matches it firmly. Only part of the rows carry a size: once, few, many, or a class if the clone is expanded.

abundance: few
d_gene: -
j_gene: TRBJ2-2
v_gene: TRBV29-1
CDR3aa: CSVVRTGELFF
CDR3nt: TGCAGCGTTGTCCGTACCGGGGAGCTGTTTTTT

abundance: -
d_gene: -
j_gene: TRBJ1-2
v_gene: TRBV9
CDR3aa: CASSPQEGRNYGYTF
CDR3nt: TGTGCCAGCAGCCCCCAGGAGGGCAGGAACTATGGCTACACCTTC

abundance: -
d_gene: -
j_gene: TRBJ2-2
v_gene: TRBV18
CDR3aa: CASSPGPDTGELFF
CDR3nt: TGTGCCAGCTCTCCGGGACCAGACACCGGGGAGCTGTTTTTT

abundance: -
d_gene: TRBD1
j_gene: TRBJ1-4
v_gene: TRBV20-1
CDR3aa: CSAMTGGEEKLFF
CDR3nt: TGCAGTGCCATGACAGGGGGCGAGGAAAAACTGTTTTTT

abundance: many
d_gene: -
j_gene: TRBJ2-1
v_gene: TRBV14
CDR3aa: CASSLYRNEQFF
CDR3nt: TGTGCCAGCAGCCTGTATCGGAATGAGCAGTTCTTC

abundance: few
d_gene: TRBD1
j_gene: TRBJ2-7
v_gene: TRBV6-5
CDR3aa: CASRTRGQGVHEQYF
CDR3nt: TGTGCCAGCCGTACAAGGGGACAGGGGGTCCACGAGCAGTACTTC

abundance: -
d_gene: -
j_gene: TRBJ2-3
v_gene: TRBV9
CDR3aa: CASNRVSGALDTQYF
CDR3nt: TGTGCCAGCAACCGGGTTAGTGGGGCACTAGATACGCAGTATTTT

abundance: -
d_gene: -
j_gene: TRBJ2-3
v_gene: TRBV10-1
CDR3aa: CASSGSLDRRFQSTDTQYF
CDR3nt: TGCGCCAGCAGTGGCTCATTGGACCGCCGATTCCAGAGCACAGATACGCAGTATTTT

abundance: many
d_gene: TRBD1
j_gene: TRBJ2-1
v_gene: TRBV4-3
CDR3aa: CASRAGTASYNEQFF
CDR3nt: TGCGCCAGCAGGGCCGGGACAGCGTCTTACAATGAGCAGTTCTTC

abundance: -
d_gene: -
j_gene: TRBJ2-1
v_gene: TRBV7-6
CDR3aa: CASSYGPPGGYNEQFF
CDR3nt: TGTGCCAGCAGCTACGGACCACCTGGGGGGTACAATGAGCAGTTCTTC

abundance: -
d_gene: TRBD2
j_gene: TRBJ2-1
v_gene: TRBV7-2
CDR3aa: CASSISGGILYEQFF
CDR3nt: TGTGCCAGCAGCATTAGCGGGGGGATTCTGTATGAGCAGTTCTTC

abundance: -
d_gene: -
j_gene: TRBJ2-7
v_gene: TRBV6-5
CDR3aa: CASRPNTGEVYEQYF
CDR3nt: TGTGCCAGCAGACCCAATACAGGGGAGGTCTACGAGCAGTACTTC

abundance: many
d_gene: TRBD2
j_gene: TRBJ2-2
v_gene: TRBV4-3
CDR3aa: CASSQEGTSAANTGELFF
CDR3nt: TGCGCCAGCAGCCAAGAAGGGACTAGCGCCGCGAACACCGGGGAGCTGTTTTTT

abundance: -
d_gene: -
j_gene: TRBJ1-2
v_gene: TRBV5-6
CDR3aa: CASSIAGALHGYTF
CDR3nt: TGTGCCAGCAGCATAGCCGGGGCCCTTCACGGCTACACCTTC

abundance: many
d_gene: -
j_gene: TRBJ2-7
v_gene: TRBV4-1
CDR3aa: CASSQDRGIHF
CDR3nt: TGCGCCAGCAGCCAAGACAGGGGAATTCACTTC

abundance: many
d_gene: TRBD1
j_gene: TRBJ2-2
v_gene: TRBV7-6
CDR3aa: CASSVPGTGVTGELFF
CDR3nt: TGTGCCAGCAGCGTACCCGGGACAGGGGTGACCGGGGAGCTGTTTTTT

abundance: -
d_gene: TRBD1
j_gene: TRBJ1-4
v_gene: TRBV25-1
CDR3aa: CASSDSKRGLGEKLFF
CDR3nt: TGTGCCAGCAGTGATTCAAAAAGGGGGCTGGGTGAAAAACTGTTTTTT

abundance: many
d_gene: -
j_gene: TRBJ2-7
v_gene: TRBV6-2/TRBV6-3
CDR3aa: CASSDPVSRPFSYEQYF
CDR3nt: TGTGCCAGCAGCGACCCGGTTTCACGGCCGTTCTCCTACGAGCAGTACTTC

abundance: many
d_gene: -
j_gene: TRBJ1-1
v_gene: TRBV6-2/TRBV6-3
CDR3aa: CASSDPDKEEAFF
CDR3nt: TGTGCCAGCAGTGACCCCGACAAGGAGGAAGCTTTCTTT

abundance: -
d_gene: -
j_gene: TRBJ2-3
v_gene: TRBV20-1
CDR3aa: CSARDGRGPDTQYF
CDR3nt: TGCAGTGCTAGAGACGGACGGGGTCCAGATACGCAGTATTTT

abundance: few
d_gene: -
j_gene: TRBJ1-4
v_gene: TRBV20-1
CDR3aa: CSADSRLPGGKLFF
CDR3nt: TGCAGTGCTGACTCCCGGCTCCCCGGGGGAAAACTGTTTTTT

abundance: -
d_gene: -
j_gene: TRBJ2-4
v_gene: TRBV11-1
CDR3aa: CASSLGRSQYF
CDR3nt: TGTGCCAGCAGCTTAGGCCGGAGTCAGTACTTC

abundance: -
d_gene: -
j_gene: TRBJ1-1
v_gene: TRBV2
CDR3aa: CASSDGGTEAFF
CDR3nt: TGTGCCAGCAGTGATGGTGGGACTGAAGCTTTCTTT

abundance: few
d_gene: -
j_gene: TRBJ2-1
v_gene: TRBV9
CDR3aa: CASSVTGKPYNEQFF
CDR3nt: TGTGCCAGCAGCGTTACAGGGAAGCCCTACAATGAGCAGTTCTTC

abundance: many
d_gene: -
j_gene: TRBJ2-5
v_gene: TRBV6-5
CDR3aa: CASSYRRQETQYF
CDR3nt: TGTGCCAGCAGTTACAGGAGGCAAGAGACCCAGTACTTC

abundance: -
d_gene: -
j_gene: TRBJ1-1
v_gene: TRBV14
CDR3aa: CASSQDSVEAFF
CDR3nt: TGTGCCAGCAGCCAAGATTCAGTTGAAGCTTTCTTT

abundance: few
d_gene: TRBD1
j_gene: TRBJ1-1
v_gene: TRBV11-2
CDR3aa: CASSRIQGYTEAFF
CDR3nt: TGTGCCAGCAGCCGAATACAGGGGTACACTGAAGCTTTCTTT

abundance: many
d_gene: -
j_gene: TRBJ2-7
v_gene: TRBV5-6
CDR3aa: CASSFFQLYEQYF
CDR3nt: TGTGCCAGCAGCTTCTTTCAGCTCTACGAGCAGTACTTC

abundance: few
d_gene: -
j_gene: TRBJ2-3
v_gene: TRBV7-6
CDR3aa: CASSFEWGGGTDTQYF
CDR3nt: TGTGCCAGCAGCTTCGAGTGGGGGGGCGGCACAGATACGCAGTATTTT

abundance: -
d_gene: -
j_gene: TRBJ1-1
v_gene: TRBV4-3
CDR3aa: CASSRGEGHTEAFF
CDR3nt: TGCGCCAGCAGCCGTGGTGAGGGTCACACTGAAGCTTTCTTT

abundance: few
d_gene: TRBD1
j_gene: TRBJ1-1
v_gene: TRBV20-1
CDR3aa: CSARLYRGGSNTEAFF
CDR3nt: TGCAGTGCTAGACTATACAGGGGGGGATCGAACACTGAAGCTTTCTTT

abundance: few
d_gene: -
j_gene: TRBJ2-1
v_gene: TRBV2
CDR3aa: CASITIGTSNEQFF
CDR3nt: TGTGCCAGCATTACTATCGGGACTTCCAATGAGCAGTTCTTC

abundance: many
d_gene: TRBD2
j_gene: TRBJ2-5
v_gene: TRBV7-6
CDR3aa: CASSLASSGGPKQETQYF
CDR3nt: TGTGCCAGCAGCTTAGCCTCTAGCGGGGGGCCGAAGCAAGAGACCCAGTACTTC

abundance: -
d_gene: -
j_gene: TRBJ1-2
v_gene: TRBV29-1
CDR3aa: CSVETTFRGYTF
CDR3nt: TGCAGCGTTGAAACCACTTTTCGTGGCTACACCTTC

abundance: -
d_gene: -
j_gene: TRBJ1-2
v_gene: TRBV27
CDR3aa: CASSLFTGHYGYTF
CDR3nt: TGTGCCAGCAGTTTGTTCACGGGACACTATGGCTACACCTTC